This T cell receptor (beta chain) was obtained from a study of early T cells in non-severe SARS-CoV-2 infection. Overall study findings and caveats: Matching against VDJdb likely underestimated virus-specific expansions, favoring anti-spike CD8.

Unique molecular identifiers (one per individual cDNA molecule) were attached. TCRdb re-analysed the 5' RACE reads in MiXCR, keeping a single row per CDR3 protein. The sample carries approximately 52,000 distinct CDR3 sequences, around 8% recorded once. V trimming: 4 bases; J trimming: 3 bases; junction bases outside the gene matches: 11. The CDR3 extends over 15 amino acids. Germline V CDR1 and CDR2: SQVTM, ANQGSEA. To note about this clonotype: The target antigen is unknown.

The rearrangement joins TRBV29-1 to TRBJ2-5, with 7 bases identical to TRBD2. This TCR was sampled from an adult who was a healthcare worker with PCR-confirmed SARS-CoV-2 infection or an uninfected control (not recorded which). Sequencing input: whole blood. CDR3 in DNA: TGCAGCGTTGCCCAACCTGGCGGGGGTGAAGAGACCCAGTACTTC. Residues: CSVAQPGGGEETQYF.